This T cell receptor beta chain is from a study of blood T cells in healthy people across ages. Study conclusions and caveats: Roughly linear declines in TCR beta diversity per million T cells occurred with age.

A sample-barcoded 5' primer and a J-beta primer mix were used in a second PCR of roughly 7 to 11 cycles. CDR3-containing paired-end reads numbered at least 2.5 million in each sample. TCRdb called the 5' RACE reads again in MiXCR, with one record for every CDR3 protein. The sample yields 800,000 to 1,000,000 distinct CDR3 sequences, around 49% seen once. A minimum of 6 micrograms of total RNA was extracted per sample. Worth noting for this clonotype: Its cognate antigen is unknown.

V lost 6 bases, J lost 6 bases, and 12 bases lay in between. The germline V gene has CDR1 DFQATT and CDR2 SNEGSKA (reference sequence). The length of the CDR3 is 12 residues. Source material: blood. J is TRBJ1-5 and V is TRBV20-1, with unresolved D. The clonotype comes from a man between 25 and 39 years old in good health. The CDR3 here is CSAQRLGQPQHF. As DNA, the CDR3 is TGCAGTGCGCAGAGGTTGGGTCAGCCCCAGCATTTT.